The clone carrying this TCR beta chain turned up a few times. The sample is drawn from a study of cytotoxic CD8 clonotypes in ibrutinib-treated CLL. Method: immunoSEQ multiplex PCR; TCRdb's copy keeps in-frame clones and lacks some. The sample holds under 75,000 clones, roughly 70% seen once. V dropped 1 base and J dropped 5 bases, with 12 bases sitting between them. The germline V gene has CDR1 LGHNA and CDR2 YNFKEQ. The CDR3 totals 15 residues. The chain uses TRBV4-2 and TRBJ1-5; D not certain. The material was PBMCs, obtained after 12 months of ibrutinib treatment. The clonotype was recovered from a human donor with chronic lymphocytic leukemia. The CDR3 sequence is CASSQAMDLDQPQHF. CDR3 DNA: TGTGCCAGCAGCCAAGCCATGGACTTAGATCAGCCCCAGCATTTT.